This section outlines one TCR beta chain sequence together with its context. This sample stems from a study of technical replicates of blood from several donors. CDR3 length equals 13 residues. V gave up 3 bases and J gave up 4 bases, with 9 bases separating them. Germline V gives CDR1 SGHAT, CDR2 FQNNGV. Sequencing was performed with immunoSEQ multiplex PCR; in TCRdb, only in-frame clones are kept and a portion is missing. This table holds 60,000 or so clones, more than 75% found once. The sequence was collected from a human donor in good health. Some clones in this sample may be carry-over from other donors' samples. The V gene is TRBV11-2, the J gene TRBJ1-2; the D is unclear. Sample: PBMCs. The CDR3 sequence is CASSLITAYGYTF. The CDR3 DNA reads TGTGCCAGCAGCTTGATAACAGCCTATGGCTACACCTTC. Drawing the rest from reference TRBV11-2 and TRBJ1-2, the complete variable domain is EAGVAQSPRYKIIEKRQSVAFWCNPISGHATLYWYQQILGQGPKLLIQFQNNGVVDDSQLPKDRFSAERLKGVDSTLKIQPAKLEDSAVYLCASSLITAYGYTFGSGTRLTVV.